This T cell receptor beta chain was sequenced for a study of blood T cell repertoires in COVID-19. The method was immunoSEQ multiplex PCR; TCRdb's version includes in-frame clones alone and lacks a portion of them. The sample carries about 30,000 clones, roughly two thirds recorded once. With 1 base clipped from V and 2 bases from J, the junction kept 7 bases outside the gene matches. CDR3 size: 16 residues. The germline V gene encodes CDR1 SGHDT and CDR2 YYEEEE. The source material was peripheral blood. This receptor was taken from a human donor in a cohort sampled during active COVID-19. The V call is TRBV5-6, the J call TRBJ2-7; 9 bases align to TRBD1. This chain's CDR3 is CASSLFSGQGTYEQYF. CDR3 coding DNA: TGTGCCAGCAGCTTGTTCTCGGGACAGGGCACCTACGAGCAGTACTTC.